This T cell receptor (beta chain) derives from a study of read filtering for tumor transcriptome and immune sequencing. The library was built from about 400 ng RNA with molecular barcoded adaptors for alpha/delta and beta/gamma chains. Each CDR3 protein gets one entry after TCRdb re-called the reads with MiXCR. The sample lists 45,000 to 55,000 distinct CDR3 sequences; roughly 20% were seen once. This clonotype was counted many times. V was shortened by 5 bases and J by 8 bases, with 19 bases between the two germline ends. This CDR3 contains 15 residues. The germline V gene has CDR1 SGHTA and CDR2 FQGTGA.

The sequence was collected from a donor at least 40 years old with multiple myeloma. The V gene is TRBV7-3, the J gene TRBJ2-1, with TRBD2 as a possible D gene (6 bases). The sequenced sample consisted of a population of CD138-negative cells sorted from bone marrow. CDR3 in DNA: TGTGCCAGCAGCCCTAGCGTTGTAGGGGTGGATGAGCAGTTCTTC. Translation gives CASSPSVVGVDEQFF.